This TCR beta chain was retrieved from a study of a mutant IDH1 vaccine in newly diagnosed glioma. The time point was: baseline, week 1 (first vaccination visit). Noted treatment: pre-vaccination baseline after standard-of-care therapy. Profiling relied on immunoSEQ multiplex PCR, and the TCRdb table lists in-frame clones only, not all of them. The sample lists 40,000 or so clones, around 78% occurring once. This CDR3 is built from 11 residues. Germline CDR1 and CDR2: MNHNY and SVGAGI (reference sequence). The ends were cut back, 7 bases at V and 4 bases at J, with 7 bases in the middle. The clonotype was recovered from a man aged 40-49 years with glioma. Some clones in this sample may be carry-over from other donors' samples. The chain carries TRBV6-6 and TRBJ1-1; D is unresolved. The input for sequencing was PBMCs, taken from a glioma patient treated with radiotherapy, temozolomide or both. The CDR3 protein is CASTETTEAFF. CDR3 in DNA: TGTGCCAGCACCGAGACCACTGAAGCTTTCTTT.